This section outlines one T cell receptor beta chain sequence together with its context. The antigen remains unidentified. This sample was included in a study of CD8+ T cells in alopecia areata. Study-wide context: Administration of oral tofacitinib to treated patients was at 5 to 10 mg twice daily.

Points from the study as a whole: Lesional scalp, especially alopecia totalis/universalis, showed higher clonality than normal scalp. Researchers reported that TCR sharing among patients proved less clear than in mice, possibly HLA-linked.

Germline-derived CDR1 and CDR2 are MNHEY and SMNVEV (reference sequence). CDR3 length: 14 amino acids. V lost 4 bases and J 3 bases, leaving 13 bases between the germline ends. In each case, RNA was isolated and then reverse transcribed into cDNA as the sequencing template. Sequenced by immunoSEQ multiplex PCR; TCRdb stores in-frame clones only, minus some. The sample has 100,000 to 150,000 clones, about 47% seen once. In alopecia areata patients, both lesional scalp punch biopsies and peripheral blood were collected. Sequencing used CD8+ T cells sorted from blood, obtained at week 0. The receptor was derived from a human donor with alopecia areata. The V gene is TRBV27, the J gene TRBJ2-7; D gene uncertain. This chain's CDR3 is CASSYGFTRYEQYF. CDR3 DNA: TGTGCCAGCAGTTACGGTTTTACACGCTACGAGCAGTACTTC.